This TCR beta chain was captured in a study of T cell responses to AZD1222 COVID-19 vaccine. General study points: Baseline serology detected seropositivity in only five to seven AZD1222 recipients. CD4 TCRs linked to vaccination spanned spike, dominating at 160-218 and 743-854. After the peak T cell response, and only then, were repertoires sampled.

Germline CDR1 reads SEHNR; CDR2 reads FQNEAQ (reference sequence). The CDR3 sequence is 13 residues long. V was shortened by 1 base and J by 7 bases, with 10 bases between the two germline ends. As regards this clone: The antigen remains undetermined.

Clones were read by immunoSEQ multiplex PCR, and TCRdb kept only the in-frame ones, dropping some. The sample consists of about 89,000 clones, 85% to 90% of them appearing once. Pooled together were second doses at about 4 or about 12 weeks. The sequence came from an adult who received the AZD1222 COVID-19 vaccine. This chain joins TRBV7-9 and TRBJ2-5, with D uncertain. The sample was peripheral blood, taken 28 days after the second AZD1222 dose. In DNA form, the CDR3 reads TGTGCCAGCAGCTTAGTTAATTTATTGACCCAGTACTTC. This codes for CASSLVNLLTQYF.